A single sample is the source of the 8 T cell receptor beta chains below, sequenced in a study of blood T cell repertoires in COVID-19. Clones were sequenced by immunoSEQ multiplex PCR, and TCRdb holds only the in-frame ones, with some missing. Among about 400,000 clones, 85% to 90% were seen once, and the ten largest hold around 3%. Sequences were obtained from peripheral blood. These TCRs come from a human donor in a cohort sampled during active COVID-19.

This rearrangement joins TRBV3-1 (or the pseudogene TRBV3-2) to TRBJ2-7; 8 nucleotides line up with TRBD2. This CDR3 spans 16 amino acids. V was pared by 0 bases and J by 5 bases, with 9 bases of the junction left unmatched. The germline V gene encodes CDR1 LGHDT and CDR2 YNNKEL (reference sequence). CDR3 nucleotide sequence: TGTGCCAGCAGCCAAGATTTCGCGGGAGGTCTGGACGAGCAGTACTTC. This encodes CASSQDFAGGLDEQYF.

V gene TRBV7-3 combines with J gene TRBJ2-3; the D gene is possibly TRBD2 (7 bases). Germline V gene sequence: CDR1 SGHTA, CDR2 FQGTGA. Trimming removed 1 base at V and 6 bases at J, with 11 bases between. The CDR3 sequence is 14 residues long. The CDR3 here is CASSLNRGADTQYF. CDR3 DNA sequence: TGTGCCAGCAGCTTAAATCGGGGGGCGGATACGCAGTATTTT.

The chain employs TRBV18 and TRBJ2-5; D is undetermined. The germline V gene encodes CDR1 KGHSH and CDR2 LQKENI. Trimming took 4 bases from V and 5 from J, leaving 14 bases between them. The CDR3 has 14 residues. CDR3 residues: CASSLSRFGETQYF. In DNA, the CDR3 is TGTGCCAGCTCACTATCTAGGTTTGGGGAGACCCAGTACTTC.

V is TRBV5-1 and J is TRBJ2-3; 11 nucleotides agree with TRBD2. V lost 3 bases and J lost 3; bases outside the gene matches: 9. The CDR3 is 17 amino acids. Germline V lookup: CDR1 SGHRS, CDR2 YFSETQ. The CDR3 nucleotides read TGCGCCAGCAGCTCTCTACTAGCGGGAGAGGGTACAGATACGCAGTATTTT. Translated: CASSSLLAGEGTDTQYF.

The chain uses TRBV11-2 and TRBJ1-4, with a possible D match to TRBD1 (5 bases). The V gene lost 0 bases and the J gene lost 10 bases, with 12 bases spanning the gap. Germline V CDR1 and CDR2: SGHAT, FQNNGV. The length of the CDR3 is 14 residues. The CDR3 loop is CASSLEVGGPKLFF. CDR3 bases: TGTGCCAGCAGCTTAGAAGTCGGGGGACCAAAACTGTTTTTT.

The chain uses TRBV12-3 or TRBV12-4 and TRBJ1-1, with D unclear. The CDR3 consists of 13 residues. V dropped 1 base and J dropped 0 bases, with 3 bases sitting between them. CDR3 bases: TGTGCCAGCAGTTTAGTCATGAACACTGAAGCTTTCTTT. This gives the protein CASSLVMNTEAFF.

The DNA for the CDR3 is TGTGCCAGCAGGGAATCGACAGGTCTCTCACCCCTCCACTTT. Its translation: CASRESTGLSPLHF. The rearrangement uses TRBV19 and TRBJ1-6; tentatively, D is TRBD1 (6 bases). Looked up from germline, CDR1 is LNHDA and CDR2 is SQIVND (reference sequence). Between the trimmed V and J ends, which lost 9 bases and 10 bases, there was a span of 19 bases. CDR3 size: 14 residues.

The chain couples TRBV6-5 to TRBJ1-2; no clear D. V was cut by 5 bases and J by 7 bases, with 14 bases left in between. Germline V lookup: CDR1 MNHEY, CDR2 SVGAGI. This CDR3 region has 13 residues. This CDR3 is CASSLRGTGGYTF. The CDR3 DNA follows: TGTGCCAGCAGTCTCAGAGGTACGGGTGGCTACACCTTC.